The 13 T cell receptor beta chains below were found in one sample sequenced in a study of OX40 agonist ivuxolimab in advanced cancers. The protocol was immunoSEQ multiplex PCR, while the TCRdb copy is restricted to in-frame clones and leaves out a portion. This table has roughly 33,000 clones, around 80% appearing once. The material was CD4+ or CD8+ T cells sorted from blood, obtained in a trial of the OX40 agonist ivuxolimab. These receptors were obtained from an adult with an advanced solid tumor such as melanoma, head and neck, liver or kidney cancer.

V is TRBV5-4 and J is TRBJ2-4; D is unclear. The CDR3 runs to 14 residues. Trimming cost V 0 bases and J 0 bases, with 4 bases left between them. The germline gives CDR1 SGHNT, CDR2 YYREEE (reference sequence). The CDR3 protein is CASSLGSAKNIQYF. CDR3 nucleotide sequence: TGTGCCAGCAGCTTGGGGTCAGCCAAAAACATTCAGTACTTC.

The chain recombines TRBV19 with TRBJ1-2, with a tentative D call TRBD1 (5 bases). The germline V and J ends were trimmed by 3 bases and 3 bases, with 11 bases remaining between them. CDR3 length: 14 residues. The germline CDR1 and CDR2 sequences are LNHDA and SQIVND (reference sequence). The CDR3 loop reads CASSIGGRYYGYTF. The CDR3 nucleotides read TGTGCCAGTAGTATCGGGGGACGTTACTATGGCTACACCTTC.

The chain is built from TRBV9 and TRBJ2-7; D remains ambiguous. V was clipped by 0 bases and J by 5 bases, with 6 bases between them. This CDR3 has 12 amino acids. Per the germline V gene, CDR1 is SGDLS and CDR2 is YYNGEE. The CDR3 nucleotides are TGTGCCAGCAGCGTAGTAGGAAACGAGCAGTACTTC. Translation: CASSVVGNEQYF.

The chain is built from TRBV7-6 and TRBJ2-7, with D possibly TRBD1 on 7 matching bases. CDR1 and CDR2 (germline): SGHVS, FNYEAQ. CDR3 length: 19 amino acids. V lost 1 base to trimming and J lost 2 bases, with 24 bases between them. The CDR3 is CASSLVPRGEIQAAYEQYF. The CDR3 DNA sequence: TGTGCCAGCAGCTTAGTTCCCAGGGGGGAAATTCAGGCGGCCTACGAGCAGTACTTC.

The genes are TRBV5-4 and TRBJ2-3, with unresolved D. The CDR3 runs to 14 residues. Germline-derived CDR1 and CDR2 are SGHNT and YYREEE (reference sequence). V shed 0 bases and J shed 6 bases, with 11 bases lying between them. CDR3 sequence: CASSLANRPDTQYF. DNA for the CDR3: TGTGCCAGCAGCTTGGCCAATAGGCCGGATACGCAGTATTTT.

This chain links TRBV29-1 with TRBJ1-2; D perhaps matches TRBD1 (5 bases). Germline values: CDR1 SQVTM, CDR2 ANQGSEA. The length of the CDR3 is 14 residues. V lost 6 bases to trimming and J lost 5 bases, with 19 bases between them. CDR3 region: CSVERDGLGYGYTF. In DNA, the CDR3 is TGCAGCGTCGAACGGGACGGCCTGGGGTATGGCTACACCTTC.

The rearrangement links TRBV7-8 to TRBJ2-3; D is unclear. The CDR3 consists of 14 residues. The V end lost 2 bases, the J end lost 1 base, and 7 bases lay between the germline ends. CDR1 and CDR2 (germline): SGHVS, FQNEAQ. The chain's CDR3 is CASSLFSRTDTQYF. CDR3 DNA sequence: TGTGCCAGCAGCTTATTTTCACGCACAGATACGCAGTATTTT.

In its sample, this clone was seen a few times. The DNA for the CDR3 is TGTGCCAGCAGTGAGCTTGCATACGAGCAGTACGTC. This translates into CASSELAYEQYV. The rearrangement uses TRBV6-1 and TRBJ2-7; no clear D. This CDR3 comprises 12 residues. Between the trimmed V and J ends, which lost 3 bases and 4 bases, there was a span of 7 bases. Germline assignment: CDR1 MNHNS and CDR2 SASEGT.

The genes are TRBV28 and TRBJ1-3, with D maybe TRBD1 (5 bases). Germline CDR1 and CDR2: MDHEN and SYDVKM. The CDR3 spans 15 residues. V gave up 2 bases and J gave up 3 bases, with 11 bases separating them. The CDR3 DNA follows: TGTGCCAGCAGTTTAAGTCAGGGTATTGGAAACACCATATATTTT. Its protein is CASSLSQGIGNTIYF.

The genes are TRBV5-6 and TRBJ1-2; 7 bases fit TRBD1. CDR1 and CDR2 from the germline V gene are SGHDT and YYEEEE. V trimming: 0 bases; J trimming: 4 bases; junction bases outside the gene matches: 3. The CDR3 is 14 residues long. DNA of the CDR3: TGTGCCAGCAGCTTGGGACAGGGTGTCTATGGCTACACCTTC. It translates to CASSLGQGVYGYTF.

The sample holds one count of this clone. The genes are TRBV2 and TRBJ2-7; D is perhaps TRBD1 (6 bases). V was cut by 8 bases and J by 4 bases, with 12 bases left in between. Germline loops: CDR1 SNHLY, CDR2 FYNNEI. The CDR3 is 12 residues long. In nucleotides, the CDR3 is TGTGCCAGCCGAAGGGACATGTACGAGCAGTACTTC. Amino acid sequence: CASRRDMYEQYF.

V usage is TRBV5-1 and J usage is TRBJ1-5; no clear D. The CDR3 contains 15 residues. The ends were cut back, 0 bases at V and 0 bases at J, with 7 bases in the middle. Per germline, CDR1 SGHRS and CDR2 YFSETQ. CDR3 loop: CASSLDGNSNQPQHF. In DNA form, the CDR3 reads TGCGCCAGCAGCTTGGACGGAAATAGCAATCAGCCCCAGCATTTT.

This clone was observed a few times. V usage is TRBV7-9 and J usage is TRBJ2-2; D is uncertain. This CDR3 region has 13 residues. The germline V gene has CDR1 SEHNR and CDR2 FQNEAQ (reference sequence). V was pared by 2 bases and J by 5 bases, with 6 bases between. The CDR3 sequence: CASSLLRTGELFF. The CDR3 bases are TGTGCCAGCAGCTTACTACGGACCGGGGAGCTGTTTTTT.